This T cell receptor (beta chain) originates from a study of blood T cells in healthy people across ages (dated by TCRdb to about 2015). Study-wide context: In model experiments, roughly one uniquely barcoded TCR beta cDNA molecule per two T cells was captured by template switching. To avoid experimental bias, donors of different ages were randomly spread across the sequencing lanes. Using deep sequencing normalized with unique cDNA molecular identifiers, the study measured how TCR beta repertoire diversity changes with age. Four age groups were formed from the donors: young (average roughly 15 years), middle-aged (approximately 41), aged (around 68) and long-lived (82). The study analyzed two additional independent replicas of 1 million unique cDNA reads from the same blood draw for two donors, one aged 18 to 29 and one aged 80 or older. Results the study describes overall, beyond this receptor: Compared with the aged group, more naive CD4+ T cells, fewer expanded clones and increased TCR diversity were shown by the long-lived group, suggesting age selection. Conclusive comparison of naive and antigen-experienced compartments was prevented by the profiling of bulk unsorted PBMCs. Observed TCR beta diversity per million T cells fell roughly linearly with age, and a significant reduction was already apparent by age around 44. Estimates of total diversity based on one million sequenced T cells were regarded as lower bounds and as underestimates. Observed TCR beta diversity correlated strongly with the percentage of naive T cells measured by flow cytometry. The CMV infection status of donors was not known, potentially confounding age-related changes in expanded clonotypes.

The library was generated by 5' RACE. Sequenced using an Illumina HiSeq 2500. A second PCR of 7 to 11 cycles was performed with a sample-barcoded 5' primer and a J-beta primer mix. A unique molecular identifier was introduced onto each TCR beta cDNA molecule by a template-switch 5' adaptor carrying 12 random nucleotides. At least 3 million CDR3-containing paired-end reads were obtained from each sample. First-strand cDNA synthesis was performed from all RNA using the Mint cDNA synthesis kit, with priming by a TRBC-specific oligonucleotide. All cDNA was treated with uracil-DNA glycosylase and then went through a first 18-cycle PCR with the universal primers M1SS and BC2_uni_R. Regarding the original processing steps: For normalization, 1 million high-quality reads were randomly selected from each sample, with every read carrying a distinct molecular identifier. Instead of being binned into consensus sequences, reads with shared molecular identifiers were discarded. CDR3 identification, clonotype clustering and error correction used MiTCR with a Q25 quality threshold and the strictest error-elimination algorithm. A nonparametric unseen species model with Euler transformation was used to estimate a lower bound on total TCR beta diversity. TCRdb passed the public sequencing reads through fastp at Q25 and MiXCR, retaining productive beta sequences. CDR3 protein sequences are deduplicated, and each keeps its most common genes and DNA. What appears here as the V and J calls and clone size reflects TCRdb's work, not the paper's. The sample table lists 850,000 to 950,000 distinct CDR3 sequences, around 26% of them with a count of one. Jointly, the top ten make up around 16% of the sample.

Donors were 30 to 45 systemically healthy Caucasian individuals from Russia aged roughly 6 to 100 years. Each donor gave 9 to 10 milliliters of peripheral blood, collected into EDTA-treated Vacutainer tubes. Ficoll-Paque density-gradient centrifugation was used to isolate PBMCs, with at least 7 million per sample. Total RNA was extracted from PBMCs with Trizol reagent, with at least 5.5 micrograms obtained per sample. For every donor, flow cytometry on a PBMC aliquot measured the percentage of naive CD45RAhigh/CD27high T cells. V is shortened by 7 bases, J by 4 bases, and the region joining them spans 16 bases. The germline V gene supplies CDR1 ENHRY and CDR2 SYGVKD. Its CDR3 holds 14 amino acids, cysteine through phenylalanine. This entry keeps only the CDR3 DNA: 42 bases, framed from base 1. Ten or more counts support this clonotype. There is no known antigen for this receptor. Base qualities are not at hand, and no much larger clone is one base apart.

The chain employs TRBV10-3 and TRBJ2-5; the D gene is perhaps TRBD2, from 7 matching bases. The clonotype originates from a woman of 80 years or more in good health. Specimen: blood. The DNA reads TGTGCCATCAAACCGGGGGGCGAGGGAGAGACCCAGTACTTC. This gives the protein CAIKPGGEGETQYF.